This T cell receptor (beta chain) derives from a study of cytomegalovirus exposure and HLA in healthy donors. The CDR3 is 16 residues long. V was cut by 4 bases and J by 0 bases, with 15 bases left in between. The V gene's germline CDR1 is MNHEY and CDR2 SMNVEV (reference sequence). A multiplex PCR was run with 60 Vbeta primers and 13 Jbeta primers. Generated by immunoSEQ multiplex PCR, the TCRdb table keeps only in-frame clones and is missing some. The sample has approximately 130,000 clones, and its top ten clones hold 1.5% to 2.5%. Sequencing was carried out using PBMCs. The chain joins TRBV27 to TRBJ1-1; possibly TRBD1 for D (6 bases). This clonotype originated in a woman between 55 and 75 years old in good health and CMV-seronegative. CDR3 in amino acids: CASSSTGLGVNTEAFF. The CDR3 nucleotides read TGTGCCAGCAGTTCGACAGGATTGGGGGTGAACACTGAAGCTTTCTTT.